This TCR beta chain comes out of a study of CD8+CD57+ T cells in acquired aplastic anemia. Study summary: Sorted CD4+ and CD8+ cells yielded DNA averaging around 3.2 ug.

CDR1 and CDR2 from the germline V gene are DFQATT and SNEGSKA (reference sequence). This CDR3 region has 12 residues. Trimming shortened V by 0 bases and J by 4 bases, and 5 bases separated the two germline ends. This clonotype occurred many times. Previously, flow cytometry had revealed CD8+CD57+ cell expansion in the patients chosen for sequencing. The template used for profiling TCR beta VDJ and CDR3 was genomic DNA. Each CDR3 protein gets one entry after TCRdb re-called the reads with MiXCR. Among 250,000 to 300,000 distinct CDR3 sequences listed, about 50% were seen once. Material for sequencing was sorted CD4+, CD8+, or CD8+CD57+ T cells (not recorded which) from PBMCs. V and J are TRBV20-1 and TRBJ2-3; the D is unclear. The sequence derives from a human donor with aplastic anemia. CDR3 residues: CSARDLADTQYF. The CDR3 DNA sequence: TGCAGTGCTAGAGATCTTGCAGATACGCAGTATTTT.